A selection of T cell receptor beta chains follows, all from one sample in a study of early T cells in non-severe SARS-CoV-2 infection. Via MiXCR, TCRdb re-called the 5' RACE reads, giving one row per CDR3 protein. The sample consists of about 23,000 distinct CDR3 sequences, around 4.8% of them appearing once. Sequencing was carried out using whole blood. These receptors came from an adult who was a healthcare worker with PCR-confirmed SARS-CoV-2 infection or an uninfected control (not recorded which). The CDR3 runs from the conserved cysteine through the conserved F or W. D genes are given only for firm matches. Clone sizes are given selectively: once, few, many, or a class where the clone is expanded.

>TRBJ2-3|NA|TRBV3-1|NA
TGTGCCAGCAGCCAAGTAGTAGATACGCAGTATTTT
CASSQVVDTQYF
>TRBJ2-1|many|TRBV7-9|TRBD2
TGTGCCAGCAGCAGGACTAGCGGGGGGAACAATGAGCAGTTCTTC
CASSRTSGGNNEQFF
>TRBJ1-1|medium-sized|TRBV5-1|NA
TGCGCCAGCAGCTTACTGACAGAGAACACTGAAGCTTTCTTT
CASSLLTENTEAFF
>TRBJ1-3|many|TRBV5-1|NA
TGCGCCAGCAGCCACGGACAGGGAAACACCATATATTTT
CASSHGQGNTIYF
>TRBJ2-3|NA|TRBV7-6|NA
TGTGCCAGCAGCTTATCGGTCAGTGGAGATACGCAGTATTTT
CASSLSVSGDTQYF
>TRBJ2-5|few|TRBV2|NA
TGTGCCAGCATGGTATCGGTAGAGACCCAGTACTTC
CASMVSVETQYF
>TRBJ2-7|medium-sized|TRBV28|NA
TGTGCCAGCAGTTATGACAGCTCCTACGAGCAGTACTTC
CASSYDSSYEQYF
>TRBJ2-1|many|TRBV9|TRBD2
TGTGCCAGCAGCGCCCGATCCGGGACTAGGATGGATGAGCAGTTCTTC
CASSARSGTRMDEQFF
>TRBJ1-1|many|TRBV20-1|NA
TGCAGTGCTAAAAGGGGCAACTTGAACACTGAAGCTTTCTTT
CSAKRGNLNTEAFF
>TRBJ1-1|many|TRBV4-1|NA
TGCGCCAGCAGCCGTGGGGGAAGCACTGAAGCTTTCTTT
CASSRGGSTEAFF
>TRBJ2-7|many|TRBV7-9|NA
TGTGCCAGCAGCTTATCCGCCGGGGCCAGCGAGCAGTACTTC
CASSLSAGASEQYF
>TRBJ2-1|few|TRBV20-1|NA
TGCAGTGCTAGGCTCAGGGCGAGGGAGCAGTTCTTC
CSARLRAREQFF
>TRBJ2-2|many|TRBV5-1|TRBD2
TGCGCCAGCAGCTTGCAAGTAGCGGGATACACCGGGGAGCTGTTTTTT
CASSLQVAGYTGELFF
>TRBJ2-1|few|TRBV12-3/TRBV12-4|NA
TGTGCCAGCAGTTACGCCAATGAGCAGTTCTTC
CASSYANEQFF
>TRBJ2-1|NA|TRBV29-1|NA
TGCAGCGTTGGGCACAATGAGCAGTTCTTC
CSVGHNEQFF
>TRBJ1-6|many|TRBV7-2|NA
TGTGCCAGCAGCTTATTGGGGGTCGGATCACCCCTCCACTTT
CASSLLGVGSPLHF
>TRBJ2-1|NA|TRBV4-3|TRBD2
TGCGCCAGCAGCCAAGATCTAGCGGGGGGGTATTACAATGAGCAGTTCTTC
CASSQDLAGGYYNEQFF
>TRBJ2-3|many|TRBV27|NA
TGTGCCAGCAGGGTACAGGCCCCTAGCACAGATACGCAGTATTTT
CASRVQAPSTDTQYF
>TRBJ2-5|many|TRBV20-1|NA
TGCAGTGCTTGGTCTGGAAGCTCGGAGACCCAGTACTTC
CSAWSGSSETQYF
>TRBJ2-2|NA|TRBV3-1|TRBD1
TGTGCCAGCAGCCGGGGACAGGGCATTGGGGAGCTGTTTTTT
CASSRGQGIGELFF
>TRBJ1-2|many|TRBV3-1|NA
TGTGCCAGCAGCCAAGATTTGACGAGGCCGGGCATGGATGGCTACACCTTC
CASSQDLTRPGMDGYTF
>TRBJ1-1|many|TRBV5-1|NA
TGCGCCAGCGGTTCGGGGGGCCCGGACACTGAAGCTTTCTTT
CASGSGGPDTEAFF
>TRBJ2-5|many|TRBV7-7|TRBD2
TGTGCCAGCAGCTTAGCCCCGGCTGGCGGGGGAGAGACCCAGTACTTC
CASSLAPAGGGETQYF
>TRBJ2-5|medium-sized|TRBV18|NA
TGTGCCAGCTCGCCGTTTCAGAGAGAAGAGACCCAGTACTTC
CASSPFQREETQYF
>TRBJ1-1|many|TRBV5-4|NA
TGTGCCAGCAGCTTGGCCCCAGTGAACACTGAAGCTTTCTTT
CASSLAPVNTEAFF
>TRBJ2-3|few|TRBV4-3|NA
TGCGCCAGCAGCCAAGTGTCTCCCGGGGGCACAGATACGCAGTATTTT
CASSQVSPGGTDTQYF
>TRBJ2-1|few|TRBV28|NA
TGTGCCAGCAGGGCCGCCGGGACCTACAATGAGCAGTTCTTC
CASRAAGTYNEQFF
>TRBJ1-5|many|TRBV29-1|NA
TGCAGCGTTGCGGTCCGTAGCAATCAGCCCCAGCATTTT
CSVAVRSNQPQHF
>TRBJ2-5|many|TRBV27|TRBD2
TGTGCCAGCAGTTTAGCGGGGGGGCAAGAGACCCAGTACTTC
CASSLAGGQETQYF
>TRBJ2-1|NA|TRBV20-1|NA
TGCAGTGCTAGACGGGGGCGAAATGAGCAGTTCTTC
CSARRGRNEQFF
>TRBJ2-1|NA|TRBV4-1|TRBD2
TGCGCCAGCAGCCAAGCCGTACTAGCGGGGGACTACAATGAGCAGTTCTTC
CASSQAVLAGDYNEQFF